The present T cell receptor beta chain was sequenced within a study of cytomegalovirus exposure and HLA in healthy donors. This clone has just one count. Its antigen is unknown. Broader study findings: There were a few CMV-associated chains whose specificity for CMV antigens was confirmed in vitro. Cytomegalovirus association was listed for 164 TCR beta chains. Rarity characterized most TCR sequences, yet some public TCRs appeared in many donors. Cytomegalovirus status was reportedly diagnosed by the classifier with high specificity and sensitivity.

The germline V gene encodes CDR1 MNHEY and CDR2 SMNVEV (reference sequence). This CDR3 has 15 amino acids. J gave up 4 bases and V 5 bases, and 10 bases lay outside the gene matches. The repertoire was sequenced with immunoSEQ multiplex PCR; TCRdb's copy has only in-frame clones and lacks some. Of 80,000 to 100,000 clones in the sample, roughly 87% were seen once. This receptor was identified in a young man in good health and CMV-seropositive. The sample taken for sequencing was PBMCs. The chain carries TRBV27 and TRBJ1-2; TRBD1 matches 7 bases. The CDR3 sequence is CASSPGQPDLYGYTF. The DNA of the CDR3 is TGTGCCAGCAGTCCGGGACAGCCCGATCTCTATGGCTACACCTTC.